A single sample is the source of the 2 T cell receptor beta chains below, sequenced in a study of blood T cell repertoires in COVID-19. Assay used: immunoSEQ multiplex PCR; TCRdb lists only in-frame clones, some missing. The sample records just over 50,000 clones, roughly nine tenths being singletons. The source material was peripheral blood. The receptor source for this set is a human donor with active COVID-19. The donor label of this sample is uncertain.

The V and J genes are TRBV27 and TRBJ1-6; perhaps TRBD1 as D (5 bases). Trimming shortened V by 3 bases and J by 7 bases, and 10 bases separated the two germline ends. This CDR3 region has 14 residues. Germline V gene lookup returns CDR1 MNHEY and CDR2 SMNVEV (reference sequence). The CDR3 coding sequence is TGTGCCAGCAGTTTGGGGACTACCAATTCACCCCTCCACTTT. Translation gives CASSLGTTNSPLHF.

This clone was found many times. The genes are TRBV11-2 and TRBJ2-7; D gene unclear. Between the trimmed V and J ends, which lost 4 bases and 4 bases, there was a span of 17 bases. Germline-derived CDR1 and CDR2 are SGHAT and FQNNGV. This CDR3 has 15 amino acids. CDR3 amino acids: CASSSWNYIPYEQYF. CDR3 coding DNA: TGTGCCAGCAGCTCCTGGAACTATATCCCTTACGAGCAGTACTTC.